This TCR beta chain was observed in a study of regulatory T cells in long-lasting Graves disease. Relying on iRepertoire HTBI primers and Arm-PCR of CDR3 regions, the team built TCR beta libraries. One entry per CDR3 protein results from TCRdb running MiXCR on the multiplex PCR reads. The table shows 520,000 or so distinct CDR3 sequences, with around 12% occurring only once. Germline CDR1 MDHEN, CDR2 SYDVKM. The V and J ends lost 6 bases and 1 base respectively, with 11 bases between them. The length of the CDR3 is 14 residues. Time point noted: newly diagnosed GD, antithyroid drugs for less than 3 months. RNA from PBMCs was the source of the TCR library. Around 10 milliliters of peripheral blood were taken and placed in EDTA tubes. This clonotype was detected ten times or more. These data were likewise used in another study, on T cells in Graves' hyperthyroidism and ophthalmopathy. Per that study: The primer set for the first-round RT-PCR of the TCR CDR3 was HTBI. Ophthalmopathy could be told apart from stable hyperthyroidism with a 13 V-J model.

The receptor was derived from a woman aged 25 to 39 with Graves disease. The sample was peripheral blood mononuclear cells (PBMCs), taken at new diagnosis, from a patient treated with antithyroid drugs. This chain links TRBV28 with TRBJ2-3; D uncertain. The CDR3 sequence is CASSHPSGTDTQYF. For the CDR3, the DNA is TGTGCCAGCAGCCATCCCTCAGGCACAGATACGCAGTATTTT.